This TCR beta chain originates from a study of T cell changes during pregnancy in multiple sclerosis. The repertoire was sequenced with immunoSEQ multiplex PCR; TCRdb's copy has only in-frame clones and lacks some. The sample contains tens of thousands of clones, around 93% of which appear only once. The CDR3 sequence is 12 residues long. Trimming took off 8 bases at V and 2 bases at J, with 9 bases between the two ends. Germline lookup yields CDR1 SGHAT and CDR2 FQNNGV. The chain carries TRBV11-2 and TRBJ1-2, with D possibly TRBD1 on 6 matching bases. Specimen: peripheral blood, collected in the second trimester of pregnancy. The source is a female donor with multiple sclerosis, enrolled in a pregnancy study. This CDR3 is CASADSNYGYTF. For the CDR3, the DNA is TGTGCCAGCGCGGACAGCAACTATGGCTACACCTTC.